This passage covers 24 T cell receptor beta chains from one sample sequenced in a study of human T cells and chemical hapten exposure. This sample's time point: patch test 1, 2 weeks after DPC sensitization. Documented treatment: therapeutic diphenylcyclopropenone sensitization with weekly scalp DPC. Each CDR3 protein is one row after TCRdb ran MiXCR on the RACE reads. Found here are 300,000 to 350,000 distinct CDR3 sequences, roughly 6.9% of them singletons; the top ten hold 8% to 9%. Sequences were derived from whole blood, sampled in connection with sensitization to the hapten diphenylcyclopropenone (DPC). The receptors here all came from a woman in her late teens or twenties with alopecia areata. Some clones in this sample may be carry-over from other donors' samples.

The sample holds many counts of this clonotype. The chain is built from TRBV20-1 and TRBJ1-5; the D gene is possibly TRBD1 (5 bases). Between the trimmed V and J ends, which lost 1 base and 3 bases, there was a span of 22 bases. The CDR3 is 18 residues long. Germline lookup yields CDR1 DFQATT and CDR2 SNEGSKA (reference sequence). The CDR3 sequence is CSARGHGHDSGLNQPQHF. CDR3 coding DNA: TGCAGTGCTAGAGGCCACGGGCACGACTCAGGGCTCAATCAGCCCCAGCATTTT.

This clonotype showed up many times. V is TRBV20-1 and J is TRBJ2-2, with 9 bases matching TRBD1. V lost 5 bases and J lost 4; bases outside the gene matches: 5. Germline V CDR1 and CDR2: DFQATT, SNEGSKA (reference sequence). This CDR3 spans 14 amino acids. DNA for the CDR3: TGCAGTGCTTGGGACAGGGAAGCCACCGGGGAGCTGTTTTTT. Its translation: CSAWDREATGELFF.

This clonotype was seen more than once but under ten times. The V and J genes are TRBV6-2 or TRBV6-3 and TRBJ2-7, with 9 bases fitting TRBD1. J lost 1 base, V lost 5 bases, and 9 bases had no gene match. CDR3 length: 16 residues. The germline V gene encodes CDR1 MNHEY and CDR2 SVGEGT. Here the CDR3 reads CASSIIPGQGSYEQYF. The CDR3 nucleotides are TGTGCCAGCAGTATCATTCCGGGACAGGGATCCTACGAGCAGTACTTC.

This clonotype was seen more than once but under ten times. The chain employs TRBV9 and TRBJ2-7; TRBD2 is a possible D gene (5 bases). CDR3 size: 13 residues. The V gene's germline CDR1 is SGDLS and CDR2 YYNGEE. With 0 bases removed from V and 4 bases from J, the gap between germline ends came to 8 bases. CDR3 region: CASSVDEGYEQYF. The CDR3 DNA is TGTGCCAGCAGCGTAGATGAGGGTTACGAGCAGTACTTC. The full variable domain, in which reference TRBV9 and TRBJ2-7 provide the parts outside the CDR3, is DSGVTQTPKHLITATGQRVTLRCSPRSGDLSVYWYQQSLDQGLQFLIQYYNGEERAKGNILERFSAQQFPDLHSELNLSSLELGDSALYFCASSVDEGYEQYFGPGTRLTVT.

This clonotype was counted between two and nine times. This chain uses TRBV20-1 with TRBJ2-5; the match to TRBD2 covers 11 bases. The germline V gene has CDR1 DFQATT and CDR2 SNEGSKA (reference sequence). With 3 bases clipped from V and 4 bases from J, the junction kept 16 bases outside the gene matches. The CDR3 is 18 residues long. CDR3 DNA sequence: TGCAGTGCTAGGAGAGGCCTCAAAGGGCTAGCGGGGGGAGAGACCCAGTACTTC. Encoded protein: CSARRGLKGLAGGETQYF.

This clonotype has ten or more counts. This rearrangement joins TRBV12-5 to TRBJ1-5; the match to TRBD1 covers 7 bases. This CDR3 contains 13 residues. Trimming removed 1 base from V and 11 bases from J; junction bases left unmatched: 5. Germline V gene lookup returns CDR1 LGHNT and CDR2 FRNRAP. The CDR3 DNA reads as TGTGCTAGTGGTTTGGCCTCGGGACAGTCCCAGCATTTT. Protein: CASGLASGQSQHF.

The chain combines TRBV18 with TRBJ2-3, with 7 bases lining up with TRBD1. The CDR3 has 16 residues. V lost 3 bases to trimming and J lost 1 base; unmatched junction nucleotides: 7. From germline, CDR1 is KGHSH and CDR2 LQKENI. CDR3 sequence (DNA): TGTGCCAGCTCACCGGTGGTAACAGGGGGCACAGATACGCAGTATTTT. Translated, it gives CASSPVVTGGTDTQYF.

This clonotype occurred many times. The rearrangement joins TRBV7-2 to TRBJ2-2; D possibly uses TRBD1 or TRBD2 (5 bases each). The CDR3 consists of 15 residues. V was pared by 5 bases and J by 6 bases, with 16 bases between. Germline V gene sequence: CDR1 SGHTA, CDR2 FQGNSA. For the CDR3, the DNA is TGTGCCAGCAGCCCCCGGCGAGGGGACGCCGGGGAGCTGTTTTTT. Translated, it gives CASSPRRGDAGELFF.

This clonotype was detected ten times or more. V and J are TRBV6-4 and TRBJ1-5; D may be TRBD1 (5 bases). The germline gives CDR1 MRHNA, CDR2 SNTAGT. This CDR3 has 14 residues. The V end was cut by 4 bases, the J end by 3 bases, with 10 bases between. Here the CDR3 DNA reads TGTGCCAGCAGTGCTGACAGCGTCAATCAGCCCCAGCATTTT. Protein product: CASSADSVNQPQHF.

V gene TRBV2 combines with J gene TRBJ2-5, with 7 bases that match TRBD1. The germline V gene has CDR1 SNHLY and CDR2 FYNNEI. Losses at the gene ends were 7 bases for V and 4 bases for J; bases not matched to a gene: 12. CDR3 length equals 15 residues. CDR3 DNA: TGTGCCAGCACTCTGGGGGACAGATTCGGAGAGACCCAGTACTTC. Translated, it gives CASTLGDRFGETQYF.

This clonotype has a handful of counts. The chain joins TRBV7-2 to TRBJ2-7; TRBD2 is a possible D gene (5 bases). CDR1 SGHTA and CDR2 FQGNSA come from the germline V gene. CDR3 length: 14 amino acids. V shed 5 bases and J shed 3 bases, with 14 bases lying between them. CDR3 amino acids: CASSPGLTNYEQYF. The CDR3, as DNA: TGTGCCAGCAGCCCAGGACTGACTAACTACGAGCAGTACTTC.

The chain joins TRBV4-3 to TRBJ1-1, with a possible D match to TRBD1 (6 bases). Germline-derived CDR1 and CDR2 are LGHNA and YSLEER. Trimming left V 0 bases short and J 2 bases short, with 13 bases between. CDR3 length equals 16 residues. The chain's CDR3 is CASSQDGVGGNTEAFF. CDR3 bases: TGCGCCAGCAGCCAAGATGGGGTAGGGGGAAACACTGAAGCTTTCTTT.

This clonotype was seen many times. One junction end does not reproduce the germline sequence, and a read error may be involved. This chain uses TRBV9 with TRBJ2-5; tentative D call: TRBD2 (7 bases). The CDR3 contains 15 residues. Germline V CDR1 and CDR2: SGDLS, YYNGEE. The CDR3 region is CASTVGGGTQETQYF. The CDR3, as DNA: TGTGCCAGCACCGTAGGGGGGGGGACTCAAGAGACCCAGTACTTC.

This clonotype was detected only a few times. The CDR3 coding sequence is TGCAGCGTTGCCCCTTTGGATACGCAGTATTTT. Its protein is CSVAPLDTQYF. The chain joins TRBV29-1 to TRBJ2-3; no firm D call. Germline assignment: CDR1 SQVTM and CDR2 ANQGSEA. CDR3 length: 11 residues. V was cut by 4 bases and J by 6 bases, with 8 bases left in between.

This chain joins TRBV6-1 and TRBJ2-3; D may be TRBD2 (5 bases). This CDR3 comprises 15 residues. The germline V gene has CDR1 MNHNS and CDR2 SASEGT. V lost 6 bases and J lost 5, with 18 bases in between. The CDR3 DNA is TGTGCCAGCAGCTCGGGGAGAAGGCCGATAGATACGCAGTATTTT. As protein: CASSSGRRPIDTQYF.

This clonotype has only a few counts. The V gene is TRBV20-1, the J gene TRBJ2-1; TRBD1 aligns across 10 bases. CDR1 and CDR2 (germline): DFQATT, SNEGSKA (reference sequence). After removal of 7 bases from V and 5 bases from J, the junction contained 8 bases not matched to a gene. The CDR3 length is 14 residues. CDR3 loop: CSVTPGTGDNEQFF. The DNA for the CDR3 is TGCAGTGTTACACCCGGGACAGGGGACAATGAGCAGTTCTTC.

This clonotype was counted a few times. The rearrangement links TRBV18 to TRBJ2-3; TRBD2 aligns across 7 bases. The CDR3 extends over 15 amino acids. Trimming removed 6 bases from V and 2 bases from J; junction bases left unmatched: 8. Germline-derived CDR1 and CDR2 are KGHSH and LQKENI. This CDR3 is CASSRGGGTTDTQYF. Written as DNA, the CDR3 is TGTGCCAGCTCCCGGGGCGGGGGAACCACAGATACGCAGTATTTT. Combining the CDR3 with reference TRBV18 and TRBJ2-3 gives the whole variable domain NAGVMQNPRHLVRRRGQEARLRCSPMKGHSHVYWYRQLPEEGLKFMVYLQKENIIDESGMPKERFSAEFPKEGPSILRIQQVVRGDSAAYFCASSRGGGTTDTQYFGPGTRLTVL.

The table lists this clonotype with many counts. The gene calls are TRBV5-6 and TRBJ1-5; no clear D. Trimming shortened V by 4 bases and J by 6 bases, and 14 bases separated the two germline ends. From germline, CDR1 is SGHDT and CDR2 YYEEEE. The CDR3 runs 14 residues. The CDR3 DNA reads TGTGCCAGCAGCCAGTCAATTCTGGGTCAGCCCCAGCATTTT. Translation: CASSQSILGQPQHF. Filled out from reference TRBV5-6 and TRBJ1-5, the complete variable domain reads DAGVTQSPTHLIKTRGQQVTLRCSPKSGHDTVSWYQQALGQGPQFIFQYYEEEERQRGNFPDRFSGHQFPNYSSELNVNALLLGDSALYLCASSQSILGQPQHFGDGTRLSIL.

This clonotype turned up a few times. V usage is TRBV6-6 and J usage is TRBJ2-7, with D maybe TRBD2 (6 bases). Between the trimmed V and J ends, which lost 4 bases and 0 bases, there was a span of 16 bases. The CDR3 loop spans 16 amino acids. The germline V gene encodes CDR1 MNHNY and CDR2 SVGAGI (reference sequence). DNA for the CDR3: TGTGCCAGCAGTTCTTCTGGGGGACTTAGCTCCTACGAGCAGTACTTC. Protein sequence: CASSSSGGLSSYEQYF.

The V call is TRBV4-2, the J call TRBJ2-3, with 8 bases fitting TRBD2. Unmatched junction bases numbered 14, after V lost 4 bases and J lost 2 bases. This CDR3 region has 18 residues. From germline, CDR1 is LGHNA and CDR2 YNFKEQ. The CDR3 DNA reads TGTGCCAGCAGCCTCCAATTTGGAACGGGGGGGCACACAGATACGCAGTATTTT. Translation gives CASSLQFGTGGHTDTQYF.

This clonotype has a count of ten or more. The CDR3 here is CASSYAIIGSGYTF. As DNA, the CDR3 is TGTGCCAGCAGTTACGCCATAATTGGCAGTGGCTACACCTTC. This sequence joins TRBV6-5 and TRBJ1-2; D not resolved. Trimming pared 2 bases from V and 7 bases from J, leaving 14 bases between. The germline CDR1 and CDR2 sequences are MNHEY and SVGAGI. The CDR3 sequence is 14 residues long.

Here the CDR3 reads CASSYREEAYEQYF. The CDR3 DNA reads as TGTGCCAGCAGTTACAGGGAGGAGGCCTACGAGCAGTACTTC. The J gene is TRBJ2-7, the V gene TRBV6-5, with a weak D call TRBD2 (6 bases). From germline, CDR1 is MNHEY and CDR2 SVGAGI. V lost 2 bases and J lost 2, with 10 bases in between. There are 14 residues in the CDR3.

This clonotype was observed at least ten times. The gene calls are TRBV6-2 or TRBV6-3 and TRBJ2-4; TRBD1 aligns across 7 bases. Trimming took 2 bases from V and 6 from J; bases not matched to a gene: 7. The CDR3 loop spans 15 amino acids. The germline V gene has CDR1 MNHEY and CDR2 SVGEGT. The CDR3 reads CASSYEGARRNIQYF. The CDR3 nucleotides read TGTGCCAGCAGTTACGAGGGGGCCCGCAGAAACATTCAGTACTTC.

With regard to this clonotype: This may come from a read error, since a much larger clone is one base off. This rearrangement joins TRBV4-3 to TRBJ2-1, with a tentative D call TRBD1 (6 bases). Germline values: CDR1 LGHNA, CDR2 YSLEER. CDR3 length: 13 amino acids. The DNA of the CDR3 is TGCGCCAGCAGCCAAGCAGGGGTCGATGAGCGGTTCTTC. This gives the protein CASSQAGVDERFF.